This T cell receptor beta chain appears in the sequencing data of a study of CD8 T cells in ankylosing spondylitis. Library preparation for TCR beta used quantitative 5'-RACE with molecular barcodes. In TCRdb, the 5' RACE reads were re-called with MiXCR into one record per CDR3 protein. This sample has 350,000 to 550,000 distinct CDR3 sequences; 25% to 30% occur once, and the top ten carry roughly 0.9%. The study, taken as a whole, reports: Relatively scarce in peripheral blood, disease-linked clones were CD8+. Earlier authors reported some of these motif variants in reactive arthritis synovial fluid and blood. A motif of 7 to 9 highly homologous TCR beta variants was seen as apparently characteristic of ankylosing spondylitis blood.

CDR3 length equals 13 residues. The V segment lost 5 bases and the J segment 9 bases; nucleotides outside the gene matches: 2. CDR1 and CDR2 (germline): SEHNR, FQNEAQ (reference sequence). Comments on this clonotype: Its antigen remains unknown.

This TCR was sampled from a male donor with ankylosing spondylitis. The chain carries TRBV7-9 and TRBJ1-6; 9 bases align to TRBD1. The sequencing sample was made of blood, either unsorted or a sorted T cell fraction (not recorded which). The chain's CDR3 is CASSGQGISPLHF. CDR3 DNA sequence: TGTGCCAGCAGCGGACAGGGGATTTCACCCCTCCACTTT.